The text below deals with one T cell receptor beta chain. V gave up 5 bases and J gave up 4 bases; unmatched junction bases: 4. The CDR3 loop spans 13 amino acids. Germline V gene data show CDR1 as SEHNR and CDR2 as FQNEAQ (reference sequence). When the RNA was reverse transcribed, random hexamers were used with an input of about 0.5 to 1 ug. Using its own MiXCR run on the immunoSEQ multiplex PCR reads, TCRdb lists one record per CDR3 protein. Among some 200,000 distinct CDR3 sequences listed, around 95% were seen once. The sample comes from a study of CD8 T cells in Susac syndrome. This chain joins TRBV7-9 and TRBJ2-5; 7 bases are shared with TRBD2. The sequence came from a human donor with Susac syndrome. The source material was CD4+ T cells from PBMCs. The CDR3 bases are TGTGCCAGCAGCCTGAGCGGGGCAGAGACCCAGTACTTC. Amino acid sequence: CASSLSGAETQYF.